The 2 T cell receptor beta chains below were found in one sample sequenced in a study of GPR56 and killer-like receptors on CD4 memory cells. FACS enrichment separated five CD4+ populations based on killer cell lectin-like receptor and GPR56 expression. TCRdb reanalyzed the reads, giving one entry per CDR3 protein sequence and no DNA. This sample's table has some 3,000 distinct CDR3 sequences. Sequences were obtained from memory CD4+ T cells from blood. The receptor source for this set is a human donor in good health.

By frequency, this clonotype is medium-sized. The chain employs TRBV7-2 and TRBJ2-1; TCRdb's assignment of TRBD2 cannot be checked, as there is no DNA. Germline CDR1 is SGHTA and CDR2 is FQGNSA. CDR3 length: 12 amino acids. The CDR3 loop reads CASSLDGTSPLF.

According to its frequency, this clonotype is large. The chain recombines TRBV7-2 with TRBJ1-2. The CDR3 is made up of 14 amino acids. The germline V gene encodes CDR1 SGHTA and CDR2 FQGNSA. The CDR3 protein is CASSLGRLTHGYTF. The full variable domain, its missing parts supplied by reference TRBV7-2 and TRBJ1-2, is GAGVSQSPSNKVTEKGKDVELRCDPISGHTALYWYRQSLGQGLEFLIYFQGNSAPDKSGLPSDRFSAERTGGSVSTLTIQRTQQEDSAVYLCASSLGRLTHGYTFGSGTRLTVV.